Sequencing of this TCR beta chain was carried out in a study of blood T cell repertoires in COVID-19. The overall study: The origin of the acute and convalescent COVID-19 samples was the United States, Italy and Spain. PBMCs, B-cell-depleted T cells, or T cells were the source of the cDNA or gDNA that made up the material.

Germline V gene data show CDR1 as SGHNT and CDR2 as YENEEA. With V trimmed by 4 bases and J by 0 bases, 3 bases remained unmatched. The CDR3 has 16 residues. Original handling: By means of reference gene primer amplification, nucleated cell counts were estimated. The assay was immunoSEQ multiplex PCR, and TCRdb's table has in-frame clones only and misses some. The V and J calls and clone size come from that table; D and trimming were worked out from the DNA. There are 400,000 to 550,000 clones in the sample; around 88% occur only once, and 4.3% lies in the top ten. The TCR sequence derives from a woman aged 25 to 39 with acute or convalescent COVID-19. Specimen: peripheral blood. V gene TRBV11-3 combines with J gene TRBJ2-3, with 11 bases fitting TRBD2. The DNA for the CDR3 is TGTGCCAGCAGCTCGGGGACTAGCGGCAGCACAGATACGCAGTATTTT. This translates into CASSSGTSGSTDTQYF.